What follows are 16 T cell receptor beta chains derived from one specimen sequenced in a study of blood T cell repertoires in COVID-19. TCRdb's table, derived via immunoSEQ multiplex PCR, lists solely in-frame clones and lacks some. The data hold tens of thousands of clones, with approximately 90% observed a single time. Material: peripheral blood. All receptors come from a man aged 60 to 75 with acute or convalescent COVID-19.

The V gene is TRBV29-1, the J gene TRBJ2-7, with TRBD2 matching 14 bases. Germline CDR1 is SQVTM and CDR2 is ANQGSEA. V shed 4 bases, J shed 4 bases, and the junction held 3 bases outside the gene matches. The CDR3 has 14 residues. CDR3 region: CSVVGLAGEYEQYF. Here the CDR3 DNA reads TGCAGCGTTGTGGGACTAGCGGGAGAGTACGAGCAGTACTTC.

This chain connects TRBV24-1 to TRBJ1-2, with a weak D call TRBD1 (6 bases). V was trimmed by 4 bases and J by 8 bases, leaving 16 bases between them. This CDR3 region has 14 residues. From germline, CDR1 is KGHDR and CDR2 SFDVKD. The CDR3 sequence: CATSEPGTREGYTF. CDR3 bases: TGTGCCACCAGTGAGCCCGGGACAAGGGAGGGCTACACCTTC.

CDR3 bases: TGTGCCAGCAGTTTATTCCCCGGACAGGGAAATGAGCAGTTCTTC. This codes for CASSLFPGQGNEQFF. The chain combines TRBV27 with TRBJ2-1; TRBD1 matches at 8 bases. V lost 1 base, J lost 7 bases, and 6 bases stayed unmatched. CDR3 length: 15 residues. Germline CDR1 and CDR2: MNHEY and SMNVEV (reference sequence).

The V call is TRBV7-9, the J call TRBJ2-5, with TRBD2 identical over 11 bases. Germline V gives CDR1 SEHNR, CDR2 FQNEAQ (reference sequence). The V and J ends lost 5 bases and 3 bases, in that order; junction bases with no gene match: 8. The CDR3 spans 16 residues. CDR3: CASSRTSGSVEETQYF. The CDR3 region has the DNA TGTGCCAGCAGCCGTACTAGCGGGAGCGTAGAAGAGACCCAGTACTTC.

This chain connects TRBV5-1 to TRBJ1-1, with D perhaps matching TRBD1 (6 bases). CDR3 length: 14 amino acids. Germline V gene sequence: CDR1 SGHRS, CDR2 YFSETQ. Between the trimmed V and J ends, which lost 6 bases and 2 bases, there was a span of 14 bases. This chain's CDR3 is CASTPGVANTEAFF. CDR3 nucleotides: TGCGCCAGCACCCCAGGGGTTGCAAACACTGAAGCTTTCTTT.

The rearrangement joins TRBV14 to TRBJ2-1; maybe TRBD2 (5 bases). The CDR3 covers 16 residues. Germline loops: CDR1 SGHDN, CDR2 FVKESK. Trimming took off 1 base at V and 0 bases at J, with 10 bases between the two ends. CDR3 protein: CASSQVGGLSYNEQFF. The CDR3 coding sequence is TGTGCCAGCAGCCAAGTTGGCGGGCTCTCCTACAATGAGCAGTTCTTC. The complete variable domain, with remaining parts taken from reference TRBV14 and TRBJ2-1, reads EAGVTQFPSHSVIEKGQTVTLRCDPISGHDNLYWYRRVMGKEIKFLLHFVKESKQDESGMPNNRFLAERTGGTYSTLKVQPAELEDSGVYFCASSQVGGLSYNEQFFGPGTRLTVL.

This clone has a single count. The chain uses TRBV4-2 and TRBJ2-5, with a weak D call TRBD2 (6 bases). Trimming removed 4 bases from V and 0 bases from J, with 15 bases in between. The CDR3 runs to 16 residues. CDR1 and CDR2 (germline): LGHNA, YNFKEQ. CDR3 nucleotides: TGTGCCAGCAGCCCCCGTGGGGAGCGGGACCAAGAGACCCAGTACTTC. Protein: CASSPRGERDQETQYF.

This chain uses TRBV28 with TRBJ1-5; TRBD1 aligns across 10 bases. The CDR3 totals 15 residues. Per the germline V gene, CDR1 is MDHEN and CDR2 is SYDVKM. Trimming took 7 bases from V and 6 from J; bases not matched to a gene: 9. CDR3: CASTSDRGQGQPQHF. The CDR3 region has the DNA TGTGCCAGCACCTCAGACAGGGGGCAGGGTCAGCCCCAGCATTTT.

The CDR3 DNA is TGTGCCAGCAGCTTAGCGGGCAGCGGAAACACCATATATTTT. Translation gives CASSLAGSGNTIYF. This rearrangement joins TRBV7-8 to TRBJ1-3; D remains unclear. V lost 0 bases to trimming and J lost 4 bases, with 7 bases between them. The CDR3 consists of 14 residues. Germline CDR1 is SGHVS and CDR2 is FQNEAQ.

The V call is TRBV3-1 (or the pseudogene TRBV3-2), the J call TRBJ2-3; D possibly corresponds to TRBD1 (5 bases). Germline V CDR1 and CDR2: LGHDT, YNNKEL (reference sequence). V was pared by 0 bases and J by 4 bases, with 20 bases between. The CDR3 extends over 18 amino acids. The CDR3 sequence: CASSQEFRPRQYSDTQYF. The DNA of the CDR3 is TGTGCCAGCAGCCAAGAGTTTCGACCGAGACAGTATTCAGATACGCAGTATTTT.

This chain uses TRBV11-1 with TRBJ1-2; 9 bases agree with TRBD1. V shed 4 bases, J shed 4 bases, and the junction held 1 base outside the gene matches. Germline-derived CDR1 and CDR2 are SGHAT and FQDESV (reference sequence). The CDR3 extends over 13 amino acids. CDR3 sequence (DNA): TGTGCCAGCAGCTCGGACAGGGGCTATGGCTACACCTTC. It is translated as CASSSDRGYGYTF.

The chain is built from TRBV6-4 and TRBJ1-1, with D unresolved. The CDR3 is 13 amino acids. Germline V lookup: CDR1 MRHNA, CDR2 SNTAGT. Deletions cut 2 bases from V and 1 base from J, with 5 bases between. CDR3 in amino acids: CASSDRANTEAFF. The CDR3 DNA follows: TGTGCCAGCAGTGACCGAGCGAACACTGAAGCTTTCTTT.

CDR3 amino acids: CASSASSYSYNEQFF. The CDR3, as DNA: TGTGCCAGCAGCGCCTCGTCCTACTCCTACAATGAGCAGTTCTTC. The chain employs TRBV7-2 and TRBJ2-1; D unresolved. The CDR3 runs to 15 residues. Trimming left V 5 bases short and J 0 bases short, with 11 bases between. The V gene's germline CDR1 is SGHTA and CDR2 FQGNSA.

The rearrangement uses TRBV5-1 and TRBJ1-1, with 8 positions matching TRBD1. Germline values: CDR1 SGHRS, CDR2 YFSETQ. The CDR3 extends over 15 amino acids. J gave up 3 bases and V 2 bases, and 6 bases lay outside the gene matches. CDR3 sequence: CASSLQGEFHTEAFF. The CDR3 DNA sequence: TGCGCCAGCAGCTTACAGGGGGAGTTTCACACTGAAGCTTTCTTT. The entire variable domain, with the rest obtained from reference TRBV5-1 and TRBJ1-1, is as follows: KAGVTQTPRYLIKTRGQQVTLSCSPISGHRSVSWYQQTPGQGLQFLFEYFSETQRNKGNFPGRFSGRQFSNSRSEMNVSTLELGDSALYLCASSLQGEFHTEAFFGQGTRLTVV.

The chain couples TRBV21-1 to TRBJ2-5; the DNA was not used to check the table's D call, TRBD2. TRBV21-1 is a pseudogene. CDR3 length: 17 amino acids. The CDR3 sequence is CASSTRGTSGTEETQYF. The CDR3 DNA sequence: TGTGCCAGCAGCACCCGGGGGACTAGCGGGACGGAAGAGACCCAGTACTTC.

The chain recombines TRBV4-3 with TRBJ2-1; perhaps TRBD2 as D (5 bases). Germline V CDR1 and CDR2: LGHNA, YSLEER. V was trimmed by 1 base and J by 7 bases, leaving 14 bases between them. The CDR3 length is 15 residues. The CDR3 is CASSQGRGLGNEQFF. CDR3 DNA: TGCGCCAGCAGCCAAGGGAGAGGGCTGGGGAATGAGCAGTTCTTC.